The 21 T cell receptor beta chains listed next were all sequenced from one sample in a study of cytomegalovirus exposure and HLA in healthy donors. PCR amplification relied on 60 Vbeta primers (plus 13 Jbeta primers). Generated by immunoSEQ multiplex PCR, the TCRdb table keeps only in-frame clones and is missing some. Counted here are more than 150,000 clones, 70% to 85% occurring once; the ten biggest clones make up roughly 1.5%. The sequenced material came from PBMCs. All receptors derive from a man between 18 and 35 years old in good health and CMV-seronegative.

The chain joins TRBV14 to TRBJ2-3; 7 bases map to TRBD1. Germline CDR1 and CDR2: SGHDN and FVKESK. The length of the CDR3 is 16 residues. With V trimmed by 3 bases and J by 6 bases, 12 bases remained unmatched. CDR3 sequence (DNA): TGTGCCAGCAGCCAGGAGGTCCTGACAGGGCTGGATACGCAGTATTTT. Protein product: CASSQEVLTGLDTQYF. Variable domain in full (rest from reference TRBV14 and TRBJ2-3): EAGVTQFPSHSVIEKGQTVTLRCDPISGHDNLYWYRRVMGKEIKFLLHFVKESKQDESGMPNNRFLAERTGGTYSTLKVQPAELEDSGVYFCASSQEVLTGLDTQYFGPGTRLTVL.

The chain has TRBV6-6 and TRBJ2-7, with TRBD2 identical over 7 bases. CDR3 length: 15 amino acids. Looked up from germline, CDR1 is MNHNY and CDR2 is SVGAGI (reference sequence). With V trimmed by 5 bases and J by 3 bases, 10 bases remained unmatched. CDR3 bases: TGTGCCAGCAGTCGTATTGGGGGGGTCGGCTACGAGCAGTACTTC. Its protein product is CASSRIGGVGYEQYF.

V and J are TRBV7-6 and TRBJ1-2, with a tentative D call TRBD1 (5 bases). Germline V lookup: CDR1 SGHVS, CDR2 FNYEAQ. V was clipped by 7 bases and J by 3 bases, with 24 bases between them. CDR3 length equals 17 residues. The CDR3 sequence is CASIRAGGNHIHYGYTF. In DNA form, the CDR3 reads TGTGCCAGCATCCGAGCCGGGGGGAACCATATCCACTATGGCTACACCTTC.

CDR3 sequence (DNA): TGCAGCGTTGATAGAGGAGGGGGGGGAGGGCTCAACTATGGCTACACCTTC. This sequence encodes CSVDRGGGGGLNYGYTF. The J gene is TRBJ1-2, the V gene TRBV29-1; a weak D match, TRBD1 (6 bases). With 3 bases removed from V and 2 bases from J, the gap between germline ends came to 22 bases. The CDR3 is 17 residues long. Germline CDR1 reads SQVTM; CDR2 reads ANQGSEA. Drawing the rest from reference TRBV29-1 and TRBJ1-2, the complete variable domain is SAVISQKPSRDICQRGTSLTIQCQVDSQVTMMFWYRQQPGQSLTLIATANQGSEATYESGFVIDKFPISRPNLTFSTLTVSNMSPEDSSIYLCSVDRGGGGGLNYGYTFGSGTRLTVV.

This rearrangement joins TRBV5-4 to TRBJ2-3; TRBD1 matches 9 bases. V lost 4 bases to trimming and J lost 6 bases; unmatched junction nucleotides: 15. CDR3 length: 17 residues. Germline V gene data show CDR1 as SGHNT and CDR2 as YYREEE (reference sequence). As DNA, the CDR3 is TGTGCCAGCAGCACTCAAAGGGGGACAGGGAGGTTGGATACGCAGTATTTT. Protein product: CASSTQRGTGRLDTQYF.

The V and J genes are TRBV6-5 and TRBJ2-1; D perhaps matches TRBD2 (6 bases). Trimming removed 4 bases at V and 3 bases at J, with 13 bases between. Germline lookup yields CDR1 MNHEY and CDR2 SVGAGI. The CDR3 consists of 15 residues. Here the CDR3 DNA reads TGTGCCAGCAGTTCGGGGGACCCGGACTACAATGAGCAGTTCTTC. It codes for CASSSGDPDYNEQFF.

The rearrangement joins TRBV5-1 to TRBJ2-2; D may be TRBD2 (6 bases). The CDR3 spans 13 residues. The germline V gene encodes CDR1 SGHRS and CDR2 YFSETQ. V lost 5 bases and J lost 4, with 9 bases in between. CDR3 nucleotides: TGCGCCAGCAGGCCGGGAGCCACCGGGGAGCTGTTTTTT. It translates to CASRPGATGELFF.

The chain couples TRBV27 to TRBJ2-1, with 9 bases identical to TRBD2. The CDR3 sequence is 17 residues long. After removal of 2 bases from V and 8 bases from J, the junction contained 13 bases not matched to a gene. Germline V CDR1 and CDR2: MNHEY, SMNVEV (reference sequence). The CDR3 loop is CASSLRSGGPNMDEQFF. CDR3 nucleotides: TGTGCCAGCAGTTTACGGAGCGGGGGGCCGAATATGGATGAGCAGTTCTTC.

This clone was counted a single time. The chain carries TRBV5-4 and TRBJ1-4; 8 bases match TRBD1. Germline CDR1 reads SGHNT; CDR2 reads YYREEE (reference sequence). After removal of 4 bases from V and 6 bases from J, the junction contained 5 bases not matched to a gene. The CDR3 is 14 amino acids. The CDR3 protein is CASSPGTGDEKLFF. As DNA, the CDR3 is TGTGCCAGCAGCCCAGGGACAGGAGATGAAAAACTGTTTTTT.

This clone has a single count. The V call is TRBV19, the J call TRBJ2-3, with a tentative D call TRBD2 (6 bases). There are 12 residues in the CDR3. Germline lookup yields CDR1 LNHDA and CDR2 SQIVND (reference sequence). Between the trimmed V and J ends, which lost 5 bases and 6 bases, there was a span of 9 bases. CDR3 amino acids: CASSEEGDTQYF. CDR3 sequence (DNA): TGTGCCAGTAGTGAGGAGGGGGATACGCAGTATTTT.

This chain links TRBV21-1 with TRBJ1-1. TRBV21-1 is flagged as a pseudogene. The CDR3 extends over 15 amino acids. CDR3: CASSKVRDLNTEAFF. The CDR3 DNA is TGTGCCAGCAGCAAAGTTCGGGATCTGAACACTGAAGCTTTCTTT.

J is TRBJ2-3 and V is TRBV15, with 11 bases fitting TRBD1. The CDR3 has 15 amino acids. Germline CDR1 is LNHNV and CDR2 is YYDKDF (reference sequence). Trimming cost V 1 base and J 5 bases; bases outside gene matches: 2. CDR3 loop: CATSRADRGQDTQYF. The CDR3 DNA sequence: TGTGCCACCAGCAGAGCGGACAGGGGGCAAGATACGCAGTATTTT.

The V gene is TRBV5-4, the J gene TRBJ1-1; D unclear. V was cut by 1 base and J by 1 base, with 8 bases left in between. Germline values: CDR1 SGHNT, CDR2 YYREEE (reference sequence). The CDR3 consists of 14 residues. CDR3 nucleotide sequence: TGTGCCAGCAGCTTGTTGTCCAGGAACACTGAAGCTTTCTTT. Its protein is CASSLLSRNTEAFF.

The chain has TRBV5-4 and TRBJ2-2, with 7 nucleotides matching TRBD1. This CDR3 contains 17 residues. V lost 2 bases and J lost 3; bases outside the gene matches: 10. The germline CDR1 and CDR2 sequences are SGHNT and YYREEE (reference sequence). CDR3 loop: CASSLGISGGYTGELFF. Written as DNA, the CDR3 is TGTGCCAGCAGCTTAGGAATCTCAGGGGGATACACCGGGGAGCTGTTTTTT.

The chain combines TRBV19 with TRBJ1-5, with D possibly being TRBD1 (5 bases). Germline loops: CDR1 LNHDA, CDR2 SQIVND (reference sequence). The CDR3 is 15 residues long. Trimming took 0 bases from V and 3 from J, leaving 9 bases between them. Written as DNA, the CDR3 is TGTGCCAGTAGTATAGATCGCAGGGTCAATCAGCCCCAGCATTTT. It translates to CASSIDRRVNQPQHF.

This clone has only one observation. V usage is TRBV7-6 and J usage is TRBJ1-3; TRBD1 might be the D (6 bases). Germline values: CDR1 SGHVS, CDR2 FNYEAQ. CDR3 length: 13 amino acids. Trimming removed 4 bases at V and 4 bases at J, with 8 bases between. CDR3 in amino acids: CASSSGQGNTIYF. The CDR3 DNA reads as TGTGCCAGCAGCTCCGGACAGGGAAACACCATATATTTT.

The V gene is TRBV5-1, the J gene TRBJ2-7, with 10 bases fitting TRBD2. The CDR3 length is 15 residues. J lost 2 bases, V lost 4 bases, and 6 bases had no gene match. Looked up from germline, CDR1 is SGHRS and CDR2 is YFSETQ. CDR3 sequence reads: CASSPGTSDAYEQYF. The CDR3 DNA reads TGCGCCAGCAGCCCCGGGACTAGCGATGCCTACGAGCAGTACTTC.

The chain carries TRBV28 and TRBJ2-7, with TRBD2 as a possible D gene (7 bases). Germline loops: CDR1 MDHEN, CDR2 SYDVKM. The CDR3 consists of 14 residues. V gave up 3 bases and J gave up 6 bases, with 15 bases separating them. The CDR3 protein is CASSFPGGPSEQYF. CDR3 sequence (DNA): TGTGCCAGCAGTTTCCCGGGGGGCCCCTCCGAGCAGTACTTC.

The CDR3: CASSHGQGTYEQYF. DNA of the CDR3: TGCGCCAGCAGCCACGGACAGGGAACGTACGAGCAGTACTTC. V is TRBV4-3 and J is TRBJ2-7; 8 bases fit TRBD1. Looked up from germline, CDR1 is LGHNA and CDR2 is YSLEER. The CDR3 covers 14 residues. Losses at the gene ends were 3 bases for V and 4 bases for J; bases not matched to a gene: 5.

This chain joins TRBV4-3 and TRBJ1-6; no reliable D call. This CDR3 spans 15 amino acids. Trimming stripped 1 base from V and 7 bases from J, with 11 bases between. Germline CDR1 is LGHNA and CDR2 is YSLEER. The chain's CDR3 is CASSQARGSNSPLHF. DNA of the CDR3: TGCGCCAGCAGCCAAGCCCGGGGTTCCAATTCACCCCTCCACTTT.

The rearrangement joins TRBV27 to TRBJ1-1; TRBD1 is a possible D gene (6 bases). Germline-derived CDR1 and CDR2 are MNHEY and SMNVEV (reference sequence). Trimming took off 6 bases at V and 5 bases at J, with 16 bases between the two ends. The CDR3 is 14 amino acids. The DNA of the CDR3 is TGTGCCAGCAGCACCAGTGGGGGCGCTACTGAAGCTTTCTTT. Protein product: CASSTSGGATEAFF.